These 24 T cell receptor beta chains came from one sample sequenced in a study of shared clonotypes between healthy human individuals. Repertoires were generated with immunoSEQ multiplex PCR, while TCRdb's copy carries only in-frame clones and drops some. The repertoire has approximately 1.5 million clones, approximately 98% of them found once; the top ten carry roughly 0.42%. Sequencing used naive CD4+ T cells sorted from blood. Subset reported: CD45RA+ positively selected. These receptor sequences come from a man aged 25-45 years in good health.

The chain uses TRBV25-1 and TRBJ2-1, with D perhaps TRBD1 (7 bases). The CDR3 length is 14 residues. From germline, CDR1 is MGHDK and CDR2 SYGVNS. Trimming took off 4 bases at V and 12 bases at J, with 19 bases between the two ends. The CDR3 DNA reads TGTGCCAGCAGTGCCGGGGGACAGCACCTTGGGCAGTTCTTC. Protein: CASSAGGQHLGQFF.

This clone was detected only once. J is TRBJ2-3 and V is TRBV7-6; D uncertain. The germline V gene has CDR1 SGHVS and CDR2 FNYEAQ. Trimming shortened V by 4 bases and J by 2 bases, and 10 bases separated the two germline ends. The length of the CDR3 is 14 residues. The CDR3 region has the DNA TGTGCCAGCAGCTCCGGACGTTACACAGATACGCAGTATTTT. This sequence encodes CASSSGRYTDTQYF.

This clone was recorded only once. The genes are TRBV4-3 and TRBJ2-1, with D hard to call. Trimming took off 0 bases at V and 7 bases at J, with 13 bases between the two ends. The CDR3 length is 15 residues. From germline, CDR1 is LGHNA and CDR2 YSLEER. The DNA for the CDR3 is TGCGCCAGCAGCCAAGATCTCGCCTCAGCAAATGAGCAGTTCTTC. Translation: CASSQDLASANEQFF.

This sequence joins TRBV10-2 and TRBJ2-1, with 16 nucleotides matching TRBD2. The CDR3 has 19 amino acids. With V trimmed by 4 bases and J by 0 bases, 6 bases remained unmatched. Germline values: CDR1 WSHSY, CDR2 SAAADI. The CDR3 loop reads CASSGGGLAGGSSYNEQFF. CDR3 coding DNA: TGCGCCAGCAGTGGTGGGGGACTAGCGGGAGGGAGCTCCTACAATGAGCAGTTCTTC.

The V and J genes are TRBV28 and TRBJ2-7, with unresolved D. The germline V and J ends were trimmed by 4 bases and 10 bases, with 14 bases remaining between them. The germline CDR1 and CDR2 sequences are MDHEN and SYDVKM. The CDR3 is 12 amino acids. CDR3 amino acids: CASSSHPLIQYF. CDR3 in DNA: TGTGCCAGCAGTTCCCACCCCCTAATCCAGTACTTC.

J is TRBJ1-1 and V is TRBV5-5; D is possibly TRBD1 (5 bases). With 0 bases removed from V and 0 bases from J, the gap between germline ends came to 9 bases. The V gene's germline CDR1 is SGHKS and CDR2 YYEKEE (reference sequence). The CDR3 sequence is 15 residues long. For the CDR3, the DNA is TGTGCCAGCAGCTTGGTTCGGACATTGAACACTGAAGCTTTCTTT. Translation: CASSLVRTLNTEAFF.

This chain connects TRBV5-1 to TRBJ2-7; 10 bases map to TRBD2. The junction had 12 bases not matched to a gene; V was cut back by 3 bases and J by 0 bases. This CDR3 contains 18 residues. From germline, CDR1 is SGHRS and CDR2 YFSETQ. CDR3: CASSSLAGGVSTSYEQYF. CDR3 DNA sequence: TGCGCCAGCAGCTCCTTAGCGGGAGGTGTGTCGACCTCCTACGAGCAGTACTTC.

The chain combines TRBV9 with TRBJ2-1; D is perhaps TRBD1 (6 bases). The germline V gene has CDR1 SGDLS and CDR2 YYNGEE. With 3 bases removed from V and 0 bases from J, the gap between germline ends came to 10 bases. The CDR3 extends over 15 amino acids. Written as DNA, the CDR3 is TGTGCCAGCAGCGCAGGGGTGCCCTCCTACAATGAGCAGTTCTTC. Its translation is CASSAGVPSYNEQFF.

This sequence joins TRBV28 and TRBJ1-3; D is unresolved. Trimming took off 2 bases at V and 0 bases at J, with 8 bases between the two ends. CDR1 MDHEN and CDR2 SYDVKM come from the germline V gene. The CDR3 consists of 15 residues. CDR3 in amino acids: CASSLGLYSGNTIYF. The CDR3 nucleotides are TGTGCCAGCAGTTTAGGCCTTTACTCTGGAAACACCATATATTTT.

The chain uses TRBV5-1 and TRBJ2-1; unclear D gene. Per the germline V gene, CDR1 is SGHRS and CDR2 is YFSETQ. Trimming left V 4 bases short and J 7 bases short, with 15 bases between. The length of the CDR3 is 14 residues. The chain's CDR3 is CASSLARSSNEQFF. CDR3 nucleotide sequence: TGCGCCAGCAGCCTGGCGAGATCGTCGAATGAGCAGTTCTTC.

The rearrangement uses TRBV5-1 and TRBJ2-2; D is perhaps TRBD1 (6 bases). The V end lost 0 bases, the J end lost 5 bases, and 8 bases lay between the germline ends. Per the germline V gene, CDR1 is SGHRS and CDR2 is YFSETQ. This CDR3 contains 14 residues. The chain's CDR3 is CASSLGTETGELFF. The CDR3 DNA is TGCGCCAGCAGCTTGGGGACAGAGACCGGGGAGCTGTTTTTT. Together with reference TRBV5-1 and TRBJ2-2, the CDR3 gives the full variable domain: KAGVTQTPRYLIKTRGQQVTLSCSPISGHRSVSWYQQTPGQGLQFLFEYFSETQRNKGNFPGRFSGRQFSNSRSEMNVSTLELGDSALYLCASSLGTETGELFFGEGSRLTVL.

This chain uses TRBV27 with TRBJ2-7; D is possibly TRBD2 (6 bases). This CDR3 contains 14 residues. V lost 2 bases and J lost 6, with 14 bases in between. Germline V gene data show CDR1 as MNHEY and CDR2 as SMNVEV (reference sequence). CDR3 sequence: CASSLGVIGGEQYF. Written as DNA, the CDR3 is TGTGCCAGCAGTTTAGGGGTTATCGGGGGCGAGCAGTACTTC.

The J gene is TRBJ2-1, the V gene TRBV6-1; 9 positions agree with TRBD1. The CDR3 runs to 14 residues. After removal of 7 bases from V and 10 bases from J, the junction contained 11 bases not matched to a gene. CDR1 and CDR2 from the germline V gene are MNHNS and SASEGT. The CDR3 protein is CASTRDRDLEEQFF. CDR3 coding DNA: TGTGCCAGCACACGGGACAGGGACTTGGAGGAGCAGTTCTTC.

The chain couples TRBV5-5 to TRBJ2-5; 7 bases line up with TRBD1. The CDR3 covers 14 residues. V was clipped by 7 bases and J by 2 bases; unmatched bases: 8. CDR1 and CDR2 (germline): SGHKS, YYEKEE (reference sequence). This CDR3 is CASSRDSLQETQYF. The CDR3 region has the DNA TGTGCCAGCTCCCGGGACAGTCTACAAGAGACCCAGTACTTC.

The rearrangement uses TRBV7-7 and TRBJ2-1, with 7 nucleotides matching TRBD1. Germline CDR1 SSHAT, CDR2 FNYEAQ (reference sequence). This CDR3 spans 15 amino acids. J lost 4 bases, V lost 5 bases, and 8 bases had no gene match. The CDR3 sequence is CASSQDREPYNEQFF. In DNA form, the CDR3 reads TGTGCCAGCAGCCAAGACAGGGAGCCGTACAATGAGCAGTTCTTC.

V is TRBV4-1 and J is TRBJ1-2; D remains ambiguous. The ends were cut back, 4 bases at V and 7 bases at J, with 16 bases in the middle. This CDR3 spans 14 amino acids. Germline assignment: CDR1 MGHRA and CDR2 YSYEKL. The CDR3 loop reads CASSLGPTASGYTF. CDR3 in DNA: TGCGCCAGCAGCCTCGGACCAACCGCTAGTGGCTACACCTTC.

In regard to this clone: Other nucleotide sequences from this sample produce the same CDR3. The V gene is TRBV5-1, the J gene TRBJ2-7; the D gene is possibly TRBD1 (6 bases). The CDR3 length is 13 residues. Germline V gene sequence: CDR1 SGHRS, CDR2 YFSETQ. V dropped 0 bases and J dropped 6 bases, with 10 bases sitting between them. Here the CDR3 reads CASSLGQGSEQYF. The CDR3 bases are TGCGCCAGCAGCTTGGGCCAGGGGTCCGAGCAGTACTTC. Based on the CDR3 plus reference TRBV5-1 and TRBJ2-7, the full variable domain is KAGVTQTPRYLIKTRGQQVTLSCSPISGHRSVSWYQQTPGQGLQFLFEYFSETQRNKGNFPGRFSGRQFSNSRSEMNVSTLELGDSALYLCASSLGQGSEQYFGPGTRLTVT.

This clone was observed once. The CDR3: CASSLGARGVTDTQYF. CDR3 nucleotides: TGTGCCAGCAGCTTGGGAGCTCGGGGGGTTACAGATACGCAGTATTTT. This sequence joins TRBV5-4 and TRBJ2-3; 7 bases are a match to TRBD2. The CDR3 loop spans 16 amino acids. The V segment lost 0 bases and the J segment 3 bases; nucleotides outside the gene matches: 7. Germline CDR1 reads SGHNT; CDR2 reads YYREEE (reference sequence).

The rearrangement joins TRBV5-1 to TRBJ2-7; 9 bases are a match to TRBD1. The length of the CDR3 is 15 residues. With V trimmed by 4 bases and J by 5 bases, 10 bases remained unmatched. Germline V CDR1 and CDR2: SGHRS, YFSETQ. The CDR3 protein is CASSIPGQGSNEQYF. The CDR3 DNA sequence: TGCGCCAGCAGCATCCCGGGACAGGGATCAAACGAGCAGTACTTC.

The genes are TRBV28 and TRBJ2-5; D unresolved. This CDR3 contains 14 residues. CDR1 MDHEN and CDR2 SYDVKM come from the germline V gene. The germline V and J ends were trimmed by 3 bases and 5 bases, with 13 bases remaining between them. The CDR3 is CASSFQSGRETQYF. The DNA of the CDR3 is TGTGCCAGCAGTTTTCAGAGTGGACGGGAGACCCAGTACTTC.

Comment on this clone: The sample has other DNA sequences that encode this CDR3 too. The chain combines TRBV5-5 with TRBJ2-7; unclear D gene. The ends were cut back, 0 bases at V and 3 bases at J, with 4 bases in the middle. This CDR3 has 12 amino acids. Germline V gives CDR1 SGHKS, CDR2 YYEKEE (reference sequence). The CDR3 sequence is CASSLGLYEQYF. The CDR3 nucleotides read TGTGCCAGCAGCTTGGGGCTCTACGAGCAGTACTTC.

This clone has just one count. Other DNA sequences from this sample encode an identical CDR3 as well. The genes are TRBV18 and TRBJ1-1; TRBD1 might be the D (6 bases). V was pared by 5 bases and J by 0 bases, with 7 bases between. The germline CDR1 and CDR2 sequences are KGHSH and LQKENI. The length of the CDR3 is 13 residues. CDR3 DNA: TGTGCCAGCTCAGGACAGTTGAACACTGAAGCTTTCTTT. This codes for CASSGQLNTEAFF. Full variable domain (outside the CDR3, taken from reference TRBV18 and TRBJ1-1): NAGVMQNPRHLVRRRGQEARLRCSPMKGHSHVYWYRQLPEEGLKFMVYLQKENIIDESGMPKERFSAEFPKEGPSILRIQQVVRGDSAAYFCASSGQLNTEAFFGQGTRLTVV.

CDR3 residues: CASSLTRSNTGELFF. The CDR3 nucleotides are TGTGCCAGCAGCTTAACTAGATCGAACACCGGGGAGCTGTTTTTT. This sequence joins TRBV7-9 and TRBJ2-2, with a weak D call TRBD2 (5 bases). This CDR3 spans 15 amino acids. Germline loops: CDR1 SEHNR, CDR2 FQNEAQ (reference sequence). V gave up 2 bases and J gave up 0 bases, with 7 bases separating them.

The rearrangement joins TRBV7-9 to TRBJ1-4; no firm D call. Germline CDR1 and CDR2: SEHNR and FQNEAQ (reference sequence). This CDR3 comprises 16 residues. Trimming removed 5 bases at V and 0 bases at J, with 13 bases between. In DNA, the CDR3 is TGTGCCAGCAGCCCCAGTCTTCCTTCAACTAATGAAAAACTGTTTTTT. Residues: CASSPSLPSTNEKLFF.